The 2 T cell receptor beta chains below all came from one sample that was sequenced in a study of CD8+ T cells in alopecia areata. Treatment noted: oral pan-JAK inhibitor, 5-10 mg twice daily. RNA extraction was followed by reverse transcription into cDNA, which acted as the sequencing template. Profiled with immunoSEQ multiplex PCR; TCRdb holds only in-frame clones, not every one. This table holds over 95,000 clones, approximately 55% found once. Specimen: CD4+ T cells sorted from blood, collected at week 24, from a patient treated with tofacitinib. These receptors all come from a human donor with alopecia areata.

The table lists this clone with a count of one. The rearrangement joins TRBV19 to TRBJ2-7; weak D call: TRBD1 (6 bases). Germline lookup yields CDR1 LNHDA and CDR2 SQIVND (reference sequence). Trimming stripped 5 bases from V and 3 bases from J, with 14 bases between. The CDR3 consists of 14 residues. The CDR3 coding sequence is TGTGCCAGTAGTTTCGATGGGACAAACTACGAGCAGTACTTC. Protein: CASSFDGTNYEQYF.

The V and J genes are TRBV29-1 and TRBJ1-6; D gene ambiguous. Germline CDR1 and CDR2: SQVTM and ANQGSEA. The V and J ends lost 4 bases and 7 bases respectively, with 14 bases between them. The CDR3 length is 14 residues. The CDR3 is CSVALGSGNSPLHF. For the CDR3, the DNA is TGCAGCGTTGCCCTAGGGTCGGGGAATTCACCCCTCCACTTT.